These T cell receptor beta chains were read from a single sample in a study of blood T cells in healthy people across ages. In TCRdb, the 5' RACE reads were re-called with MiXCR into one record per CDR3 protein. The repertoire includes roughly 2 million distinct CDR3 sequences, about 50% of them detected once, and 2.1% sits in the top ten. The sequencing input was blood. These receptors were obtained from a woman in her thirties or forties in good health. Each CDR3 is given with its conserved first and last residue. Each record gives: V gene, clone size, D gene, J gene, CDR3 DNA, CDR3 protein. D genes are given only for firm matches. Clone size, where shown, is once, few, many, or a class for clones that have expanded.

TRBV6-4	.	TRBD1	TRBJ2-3	TGTGCCAGCAGCTTCAGTGCCGGGACAGGGGGAGCAGATACGCAGTATTTT	CASSFSAGTGGADTQYF
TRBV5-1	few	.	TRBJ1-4	TGCGCCAGCAGCTTGGAACTCAATGAAAAACTGTTTTTT	CASSLELNEKLFF
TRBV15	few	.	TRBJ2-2	TGTGCCACCAGCAGAGGGACCGGGGAGCTGTTTTTT	CATSRGTGELFF
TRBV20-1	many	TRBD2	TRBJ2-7	TGCAGTGCTAGGACTAGCGGGGGAAGCTACGAGCAGTACTTC	CSARTSGGSYEQYF
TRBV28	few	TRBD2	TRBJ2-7	TGTGCCAGCAGTTTATCAGGCCTAGCGGGGAGTAGCTCCTACGAGCAGTACTTC	CASSLSGLAGSSSYEQYF
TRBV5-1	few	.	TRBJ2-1	TGCGCCAGCAGTGACTTCTCCTACAATGAGCAGTTCTTC	CASSDFSYNEQFF
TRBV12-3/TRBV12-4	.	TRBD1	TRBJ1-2	TGTGCCAGCAGCCCAGAGACAGGGGCAGAGGGCTACACCTTC	CASSPETGAEGYTF
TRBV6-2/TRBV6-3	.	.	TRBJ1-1	TGTGCCAGCAGTTCCGGGACTACACTGAACACTGAAGCTTTCTTT	CASSSGTTLNTEAFF
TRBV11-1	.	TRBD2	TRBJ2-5	TGTGCCAGCAGCTCTTCAAATATAGCGGGGGGCCGGGAGACCCAGTACTTC	CASSSSNIAGGRETQYF
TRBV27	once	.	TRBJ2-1	TGTGCCAGCAGTGTACCAACAGGGACTGAGCAGTTCTTC	CASSVPTGTEQFF
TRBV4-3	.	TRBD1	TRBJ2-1	TGCGCCAGCAGCCAAGAAGCCCCGGGACAGGGCTACAATGAGCAGTTCTTC	CASSQEAPGQGYNEQFF